This T cell receptor beta chain was documented in a study of graft-versus-host responses after intestinal transplantation (dated by TCRdb to the early 2020s). Regarding the complete study: The transplants that recipients received were multivisceral, liver-intestinal, or isolated intestinal. Donor T cell macrochimerism was defined as a peak of at least 4% donor T cells among recipient peripheral blood mononuclear cells. Of the 20 to 25 intestinal transplant recipients enrolled in the cohort, one of whom was a retransplant, a few patients without pretransplant specimens were excluded. Rather than being sequenced by the commercial service, samples from a few later patients were sequenced in-house on an Illumina MiSeq and processed with MiXCR. All recipients received anti-thymocyte globulin induction followed by maintenance tacrolimus and steroids for 3 to 4 years. To identify alloreactive clones, pre-transplant mixed lymphocyte reaction products were sequenced and compared with unstimulated pre-transplant donor and recipient T cells. After intestinal transplantation, graft-versus-host and host-versus-graft alloreactive T cell clones in the graft, circulation and bone marrow were tracked using bulk TCR-beta CDR3 sequencing.

Summary of the overall study and its limitations: Patients with donor T cell macrochimerism had high GvH to HvG T cell clonal ratios in their allografts. GvH clones turned up in recipient bone marrow, with some appearing earlier in ileal mucosa or blood, a pattern consistent with an intestinal mucosal origin. Early after transplant, peak levels of circulating GvH clones were associated with declines in HvG clones. Conclusions were limited by the relatively low number and heterogeneity of intestinal transplant patients.

Turning to this clone: No cognate antigen has been identified for it. No base qualities exist here, and no much larger clone lies one base off it.

The method behind the library was the immunoSEQ multiplex PCR assay. For most patients, genomic DNA was isolated with the Qiagen DNeasy Blood and Tissue Kit and shipped frozen to Adaptive Biotechnologies for TCR sequencing. For most patients, high-throughput TCR-beta CDR3 sequencing of genomic DNA was performed by Adaptive Biotechnologies. In the original analysis: Adaptive's ImmunoSEQ software was the source of the TCR sequencing data for 18 patients, while a few other patients were processed with MiXCR and VDJtools. To correct CD4 versus CD8 sorting errors, any sequence found in both subsets at a frequency ratio below 5:1 was removed. CDR3 nucleotide sequences shared between donor and recipient were removed because the origin of such sequences could not be assigned. To count as alloreactive, a clone needed at least 2-fold expansion over unstimulated cells and a minimum CFSE-low frequency of 0.002% (template counts) or 0.001% (read counts). A clone was considered mappable if detected in the sequenced pre-transplant spleen, lymph node, or MLR CFSE-low populations of the donor or recipient. Cumulative frequency of alloreactive clones was calculated as a percentage of all sequences weighted by copy number. TCRdb's version of the immuneACCESS table is confined to in-frame rearrangements and falls short of the full clone set. An unresolved V gene accounts for under half of the shortfall where checked; the remainder is of unknown origin. V, J and clone size are taken as reported in that table, and D and trimming were inferred from the DNA itself. The sample table contains more than 90,000 clones; only one count was recorded for more than 90% of them. Approximately 0.25% of the sample is taken by the ten largest.

The CDR1 and CDR2 encoded by the germline V gene are SGHAT and FQNNGV. V is reduced by 1 base and J by 3 bases, leaving a spacing of 12 bases between them. From cysteine to phenylalanine, the CDR3 is 16 amino acids long. This entry keeps only the CDR3 DNA: 48 bases, framed from base 1. The time point label for this specimen denotes: cells obtained before transplantation from donor or recipient. CD3+CD4+ and CD3+CD8+ populations were FACS-sorted from unstimulated pre-transplant donor and recipient cells taken from spleen or lymph nodes. The sequence was obtained from a human donor who was the organ donor for an intestinal transplant. The sequence links TRBV11-2 to TRBJ1-4, and possibly TRBD1, on 5 matching bases. The specimen comprised unstimulated CD4+ T cells sorted from spleen or lymph node cells, sampled before transplant. The CDR3 protein: CASSLGRPGANEKLFF. The nucleotide sequence reads as follows: TGTGCCAGCAGCTTAGGGCGGCCGGGGGCTAATGAAAAACTGTTTTTT.